Below, 32 T cell receptor beta chains from the same sample are listed, as sequenced in a study of lymphopenia after photon versus proton radiotherapy. Method: immunoSEQ multiplex PCR; TCRdb's copy keeps in-frame clones and lacks some. Of 68,000 or so clones listed, approximately 91% were seen once; the top ten hold about 3%. The specimen comprised peripheral blood, sampled from a patient treated with photon-based radiotherapy. The receptors were sampled from a woman aged 70-85 years with pancreatic cancer.

The chain carries TRBV29-1 and TRBJ2-1, with unresolved D. V was cut by 3 bases and J by 12 bases, with 12 bases left in between. Germline values: CDR1 SQVTM, CDR2 ANQGSEA. The CDR3 is 11 residues long. Written as DNA, the CDR3 is TGCAGCGTTGACCTCCTTACAGTGCAGTTCTTC. It yields the protein CSVDLLTVQFF.

The rearrangement links TRBV27 to TRBJ2-1, with D tentatively TRBD2 (6 bases). The CDR3 extends over 18 amino acids. The germline V gene has CDR1 MNHEY and CDR2 SMNVEV (reference sequence). With 7 bases removed from V and 2 bases from J, the gap between germline ends came to 24 bases. The CDR3 sequence: CASKRRVEMGRTYNEQFF. CDR3 sequence (DNA): TGTGCCAGCAAAAGGAGGGTAGAAATGGGTCGCACCTACAATGAGCAGTTCTTC.

The chain employs TRBV7-9 and TRBJ1-1; D remains unclear. V was shortened by 5 bases and J by 1 base, with 5 bases between the two germline ends. From germline, CDR1 is SEHNR and CDR2 FQNEAQ (reference sequence). This CDR3 is built from 12 residues. The CDR3 region has the DNA TGTGCCAGCAGCCAGGCGAACACTGAAGCTTTCTTT. This sequence encodes CASSQANTEAFF.

The CDR3 sequence is CASAGGPRTDTQYF. The CDR3 nucleotides read TGTGCTAGTGCGGGGGGGCCGCGCACAGATACGCAGTATTTT. This rearrangement joins TRBV12-5 to TRBJ2-3; 8 positions agree with TRBD2. V was clipped by 7 bases and J by 1 base; unmatched bases: 4. The germline gives CDR1 LGHNT, CDR2 FRNRAP. CDR3 size: 14 residues.

The gene calls are TRBV29-1 and TRBJ2-3; the D gene is possibly TRBD1 (6 bases). The CDR3 is made up of 15 amino acids. The germline CDR1 and CDR2 sequences are SQVTM and ANQGSEA. V was shortened by 1 base and J by 1 base, with 12 bases between the two germline ends. The CDR3 sequence: CSVEVSGVGTDTQYF. The CDR3 DNA follows: TGCAGCGTTGAAGTTTCAGGGGTAGGCACAGATACGCAGTATTTT.

This clone was found once. V gene TRBV14 combines with J gene TRBJ2-3, with D maybe TRBD1 (6 bases). The V and J ends lost 0 bases and 0 bases respectively, with 13 bases between them. The CDR3 spans 17 residues. Germline CDR1 SGHDN, CDR2 FVKESK. Here the CDR3 reads CASSQELGQYSTDTQYF. The CDR3 nucleotides are TGTGCCAGCAGCCAAGAATTGGGACAATATAGCACAGATACGCAGTATTTT.

The V call is TRBV28, the J call TRBJ1-5; 7 bases align to TRBD1. The CDR3 has 21 residues. The germline V gene has CDR1 MDHEN and CDR2 SYDVKM. Trimming removed 3 bases from V and 9 bases from J; junction bases left unmatched: 29. This CDR3 is CASSFLKLKGRQGGFNSPQHF. The CDR3 region has the DNA TGTGCCAGCAGTTTCCTGAAACTTAAAGGTCGACAGGGCGGTTTTAACTCGCCCCAGCATTTT.

The chain links TRBV28 to TRBJ1-2; D ambiguous. The CDR3 is 13 amino acids. Trimming pared 6 bases from V and 3 bases from J, leaving 11 bases between. Germline V gene sequence: CDR1 MDHEN, CDR2 SYDVKM. CDR3 DNA: TGTGCCAGCAGCCCCCGGACTGACTATGGCTACACCTTC. It specifies CASSPRTDYGYTF.

The CDR3 spells CASSETGNTEAFF. The CDR3 region has the DNA TGTGCCAGCAGCGAAACAGGGAATACTGAAGCTTTCTTT. V gene TRBV9 combines with J gene TRBJ1-1; TRBD1 is a possible D gene (6 bases). V lost 3 bases to trimming and J lost 5 bases, with 11 bases between them. The CDR3 loop spans 13 amino acids. Germline CDR1 and CDR2: SGDLS and YYNGEE.

The count of this clone is one. The chain recombines TRBV4-2 with TRBJ2-3, with TRBD1 matching 7 bases. CDR3 length equals 17 residues. The junction had 16 bases not matched to a gene; V was cut back by 6 bases and J by 4 bases. Germline V gene lookup returns CDR1 LGHNA and CDR2 YNFKEQ. DNA of the CDR3: TGTGCCAGCAGTCCAAAACAGCGGACAGGAATGGCAGATACGCAGTATTTT. Translating it yields CASSPKQRTGMADTQYF.

The J gene is TRBJ2-3, the V gene TRBV5-4; tentative D call: TRBD2 (5 bases). The CDR3 has 14 residues. Germline CDR1 is SGHNT and CDR2 is YYREEE (reference sequence). Trimming pared 5 bases from V and 2 bases from J, leaving 12 bases between. CDR3 amino acids: CASSDFGNTDTQYF. Here the CDR3 DNA reads TGTGCCAGCAGTGATTTCGGGAACACAGATACGCAGTATTTT. Full variable domain (remainder filled in from reference TRBV5-4 and TRBJ2-3): ETGVTQSPTHLIKTRGQQVTLRCSSQSGHNTVSWYQQALGQGPQFIFQYYREEENGRGNFPPRFSGLQFPNYSSELNVNALELDDSALYLCASSDFGNTDTQYFGPGTRLTVL.

The chain combines TRBV9 with TRBJ2-3; 11 bases agree with TRBD2. V lost 1 base, J lost 0 bases, and 1 base stayed unmatched. Germline loops: CDR1 SGDLS, CDR2 YYNGEE. The CDR3 runs 16 residues. CDR3 residues: CASSVRLAGSTDTQYF. The CDR3 DNA reads as TGTGCCAGCAGCGTACGACTAGCGGGAAGCACAGATACGCAGTATTTT.

The chain employs TRBV18 and TRBJ2-7, with 11 bases that match TRBD2. The germline V gene has CDR1 KGHSH and CDR2 LQKENI. The J segment lost 6 bases and the V segment lost 3 bases, leaving 7 bases of the junction unmatched. The CDR3 totals 15 residues. The CDR3 is CASSPGLADFSEQYF. In nucleotides, the CDR3 is TGTGCCAGCTCACCGGGACTAGCGGACTTCTCCGAGCAGTACTTC.

The table lists this clone with a count of one. V and J are TRBV7-6 and TRBJ2-1, with TRBD1 matching over 7 bases. The CDR3 is 14 amino acids. CDR1 SGHVS and CDR2 FNYEAQ come from the germline V gene. With 5 bases clipped from V and 5 bases from J, the junction kept 6 bases outside the gene matches. The CDR3 protein is CASSLRDSHNEQFF. As DNA, the CDR3 is TGTGCCAGCAGCCTCCGGGACAGCCACAATGAGCAGTTCTTC.

The chain carries TRBV19 and TRBJ2-6, with TRBD2 matching over 9 bases. CDR3 length: 18 residues. V dropped 1 base and J dropped 0; count of bases not matched to a gene: 4. Germline V gene lookup returns CDR1 LNHDA and CDR2 SQIVND (reference sequence). The CDR3 bases are TGTGCCAGTAGTATAGCACTAGCGGGTAACTCTGGGGCCAACGTCCTGACTTTC. It specifies CASSIALAGNSGANVLTF.

The chain carries TRBV12-5 and TRBJ2-7, with D unresolved. The CDR3 length is 11 residues. Deletions cut 5 bases from V and 4 bases from J, with 6 bases between. Germline assignment: CDR1 LGHNT and CDR2 FRNRAP. The CDR3 DNA reads as TGTGCTAGTGGTCTCATTTACGAGCAGTACTTC. The encoded protein is CASGLIYEQYF.

This chain links TRBV5-6 with TRBJ1-5; D possibly corresponds to TRBD1 (5 bases). This CDR3 comprises 14 residues. V was pared by 1 base and J by 6 bases, with 11 bases between. Germline lookup yields CDR1 SGHDT and CDR2 YYEEEE. The CDR3 reads CASSLSVGAQPQHF. CDR3 in DNA: TGTGCCAGCAGCTTGTCGGTAGGGGCTCAGCCCCAGCATTTT. Drawing the rest from reference TRBV5-6 and TRBJ1-5, the complete variable domain is DAGVTQSPTHLIKTRGQQVTLRCSPKSGHDTVSWYQQALGQGPQFIFQYYEEEERQRGNFPDRFSGHQFPNYSSELNVNALLLGDSALYLCASSLSVGAQPQHFGDGTRLSIL.

The chain has TRBV11-2 and TRBJ2-3; D is unresolved. Trimming took off 1 base at V and 6 bases at J, with 14 bases between the two ends. The CDR3 is 15 residues long. CDR1 SGHAT and CDR2 FQNNGV come from the germline V gene. This chain's CDR3 is CASSLAGSPLDTQYF. The DNA of the CDR3 is TGTGCCAGCAGCTTAGCGGGCTCACCCCTGGATACGCAGTATTTT.

V and J are TRBV10-3 and TRBJ2-7; 10 nucleotides match TRBD2. The CDR3 has 13 amino acids. J was trimmed by 3 bases and V by 7 bases; bases with no gene match: 3. Germline V gene data show CDR1 as ENHRY and CDR2 as SYGVKD. CDR3: CAITQREGYEQYF. The CDR3 bases are TGTGCCATCACCCAGCGGGAGGGCTACGAGCAGTACTTC.

The genes are TRBV5-4 and TRBJ2-5, with a weak D call TRBD2 (6 bases). V was shortened by 0 bases and J by 3 bases, with 12 bases between the two germline ends. Germline assignment: CDR1 SGHNT and CDR2 YYREEE (reference sequence). This CDR3 has 15 residues. As DNA, the CDR3 is TGTGCCAGCAGCTTGGGCAGCGGGCGGGAAGAGACCCAGTACTTC. This encodes CASSLGSGREETQYF.

CDR3 protein: CASSQVVGSGRAYEQYF. The CDR3 nucleotides read TGCGCCAGCAGCCAAGTGGTCGGTAGCGGGAGGGCCTACGAGCAGTACTTC. The chain combines TRBV4-1 with TRBJ2-7, with 11 bases lining up with TRBD2. Germline assignment: CDR1 MGHRA and CDR2 YSYEKL. V lost 1 base and J lost 2; bases outside the gene matches: 7. The CDR3 spans 17 residues.

V usage is TRBV7-8 and J usage is TRBJ2-1; 10 bases line up with TRBD2. Germline trimming cut 5 bases from V and 4 bases from J; bases unmatched to any gene: 8. Germline loops: CDR1 SGHVS, CDR2 FQNEAQ. The CDR3 spans 16 residues. In DNA, the CDR3 is TGTGCCAGCAGCCACACTCTAGCGGGGGAATACAATGAGCAGTTCTTC. Residues: CASSHTLAGEYNEQFF.

V usage is TRBV4-1 and J usage is TRBJ2-7, with D tentatively TRBD1 (5 bases). The CDR3 totals 13 residues. Trimming left V 5 bases short and J 3 bases short, with 11 bases between. The germline gives CDR1 MGHRA, CDR2 YSYEKL. The DNA of the CDR3 is TGCGCCAGCAGCTTGACAGTCATCTACGAGCAGTACTTC. As protein: CASSLTVIYEQYF.

The rearrangement joins TRBV28 to TRBJ1-5; 7 bases agree with TRBD1. In germline, CDR1 is MDHEN, CDR2 SYDVKM. Germline trimming cut 6 bases from V and 2 bases from J; bases unmatched to any gene: 7. The CDR3 is 15 amino acids. The CDR3 sequence: CASSKRTGGNQPQHF. The CDR3 coding sequence is TGTGCCAGCAGCAAAAGGACAGGAGGCAATCAGCCCCAGCATTTT.

The rearrangement uses TRBV28 and TRBJ1-5, with no clear D. Germline loops: CDR1 MDHEN, CDR2 SYDVKM. The V end was cut by 9 bases, the J end by 4 bases, with 10 bases between. The CDR3 spans 12 residues. The CDR3: CASRDLNQPQHF. The CDR3 DNA reads TGTGCCAGTCGTGACTTAAATCAGCCCCAGCATTTT.

The gene calls are TRBV6-5 and TRBJ2-7, with no clear D. Germline V gives CDR1 MNHEY, CDR2 SVGAGI. V was trimmed by 7 bases and J by 1 base, leaving 17 bases between them. This CDR3 is built from 15 residues. In DNA form, the CDR3 reads TGTGCCAGCACGGTCGTGACTTTGGGTTCCTACGAGCAGTACTTC. Translating it yields CASTVVTLGSYEQYF.

This rearrangement joins TRBV15 to TRBJ2-5, with 8 bases fitting TRBD2. V was pared by 5 bases and J by 4 bases, with 15 bases of the junction left unmatched. Germline V CDR1 and CDR2: LNHNV, YYDKDF (reference sequence). The CDR3 runs to 17 residues. CDR3 sequence (DNA): TGTGCCACCAGCGGCGGACTAGCTCTGTCCATTCGAGAGACCCAGTACTTC. This translates into CATSGGLALSIRETQYF.

This chain connects TRBV5-8 to TRBJ2-7; either TRBD1 or TRBD2 may fit D (5 bases each). This CDR3 spans 16 amino acids. Germline V CDR1 and CDR2: SGHTS, YDEGEE. V gave up 0 bases and J gave up 2 bases, with 15 bases separating them. CDR3: CASSLVLGRGAYEQYF. The CDR3 nucleotides are TGTGCCAGCAGCTTGGTATTGGGACGCGGCGCCTACGAGCAGTACTTC. Full variable domain (rest looked up from reference TRBV5-8 and TRBJ2-7): EAGVTQSPTHLIKTRGQQATLRCSPISGHTSVYWYQQALGLGLQFLLWYDEGEERNRGNFPPRFSGRQFPNYSSELNVNALELEDSALYLCASSLVLGRGAYEQYFGPGTRLTVT.

This clone showed up just once. DNA for the CDR3: TGTGCCAGCAGCCAAGATACACTGGGACTAGCGGGTGACACAGATACGCAGTATTTT. It yields the protein CASSQDTLGLAGDTDTQYF. The V and J genes are TRBV4-2 and TRBJ2-3, with 12 bases lining up with TRBD2. Germline CDR1 is LGHNA and CDR2 is YNFKEQ. This CDR3 has 19 residues. V shed 0 bases, J shed 2 bases, and the junction held 9 bases outside the gene matches.

This chain links TRBV13 with TRBJ1-5, with D perhaps TRBD1 (5 bases). V shed 0 bases and J shed 6 bases, with 12 bases lying between them. The CDR3 totals 15 residues. CDR1 is PRHDT, CDR2 FYEKMQ, per germline (reference sequence). As DNA, the CDR3 is TGTGCCAGCAGCTTAGGGCAGGGTTCGACTCAGCCCCAGCATTTT. This codes for CASSLGQGSTQPQHF.

The chain recombines TRBV19 with TRBJ1-2, with 8 bases that match TRBD1. The CDR3 length is 15 residues. Germline V gives CDR1 LNHDA, CDR2 SQIVND (reference sequence). With V trimmed by 4 bases and J by 3 bases, 7 bases remained unmatched. The CDR3 region has the DNA TGTGCCAGTAGTACGGGACAGGCGAGGGACTATGGCTACACCTTC. It specifies CASSTGQARDYGYTF.

The rearrangement uses TRBV14 and TRBJ2-1; D remains ambiguous. The ends were cut back, 3 bases at V and 5 bases at J, with 14 bases in the middle. The CDR3 has 15 residues. CDR1 SGHDN and CDR2 FVKESK come from the germline V gene. The CDR3 loop is CASSQGNSYNNEQFF. For the CDR3, the DNA is TGTGCCAGCAGCCAGGGAAACAGCTACAACAATGAGCAGTTCTTC.